These T cell receptor beta chains were read from a single sample in a study of CD8+CD57+ T cells in acquired aplastic anemia. TCRdb used MiXCR to reprocess the reads, holding one entry per CDR3 protein. Of around 79,000 distinct CDR3 sequences in the sample, roughly 70% are singletons; the top ten hold about 82%. Specimen: sorted CD4+, CD8+, or CD8+CD57+ T cells (not recorded which) from PBMCs. All receptors come from a human donor with aplastic anemia. Each CDR3 is given without its conserved first and last residue.

CDR3,V,length,J
ASSERRGRANYNEQF,TRBV25-1,15,TRBJ2-1
ASSEGGQGHEQY,TRBV9,12,TRBJ2-7
ATRQGSDSPLH,TRBV10-3,11,TRBJ1-6
AWSVGGNEQF,TRBV7-9,10,TRBJ2-1
ASSLNGVEQY,TRBV7-9,10,TRBJ2-7
ASSEVGQGARSNYGYT,TRBV2,16,TRBJ1-2
ASSEVGYT,TRBV6-1,8,TRBJ1-2
ATRFAGELF,TRBV24-1,9,TRBJ2-2
ATSSYLGGAGDTQY,TRBV15,14,TRBJ2-3
ASSLAVRQGGQPQH,TRBV11-1,14,TRBJ1-5
ATSRDRALPGAKNIQY,TRBV15,16,TRBJ2-4
ASRGGTVSYEQY,TRBV2,12,TRBJ2-7
SVETTQDRDTQY,TRBV29-1,12,TRBJ2-3
ATTPGPYFTEAF,TRBV15,12,TRBJ1-1
ASLTSTRVGASPLH,TRBV11-2,14,TRBJ1-6
ASIKGNTEAF,TRBV19,10,TRBJ1-1
ASSWVTGQGAAF,TRBV27,12,TRBJ1-1
SVEWTSGYDETQY,TRBV29-1,13,TRBJ2-5
ASSPPGWEREQF,TRBV7-9,12,TRBJ2-1
ATSDLRPTGITEAF,TRBV24-1,14,TRBJ1-1
ASSYSRTTYEQY,TRBV25-1,12,TRBJ2-7
ASSLNGYT,TRBV7-9,8,TRBJ1-2
ASSQVEGSQPQH,TRBV3-1,12,TRBJ1-5
ATSEADSSRETQY,TRBV24-1,13,TRBJ2-5
ASLDRDGYT,TRBV5-6,9,TRBJ1-2
ASSVRQGEQY,TRBV7-2,10,TRBJ2-7
ASRRGHFTEAF,TRBV2,11,TRBJ1-1
ASSSWRSFEAF,TRBV13,11,TRBJ1-1
ASSAPQGGRETQY,TRBV9,13,TRBJ2-5
SALTGGSYEQY,TRBV29-1,11,TRBJ2-7
SAPQGSGYGYT,TRBV20-1,11,TRBJ1-2
ASSESDRANNQPQH,TRBV25-1,14,TRBJ1-5
ASSLVLAGQETQC,TRBV5-4,13,TRBJ2-5
ASSLEGRGDTQY,TRBV7-7,12,TRBJ2-3
ASSEGIGGNYGYT,TRBV2,13,TRBJ1-2
ASSKTGPRSYEQY,TRBV5-4,13,TRBJ2-7
ASSDSAGEIGEQY,TRBV25-1,13,TRBJ2-7
ASSGTSYGYT,TRBV12-3/TRBV12-4,10,TRBJ1-2
SATGISGANVLT,TRBV29-1,12,TRBJ2-6
ASSLIPLETQY,TRBV7-3,11,TRBJ2-5
ASSWGQGGNTIY,TRBV19,12,TRBJ1-3
ATTTSGRGETQY,TRBV10-3,12,.
ASSIGRNTEAF,TRBV19,11,TRBJ1-1
ASMSGATSNQPQH,TRBV2,13,TRBJ1-5
SAKHPDRDITYEQY,TRBV20-1,14,TRBJ2-7
SVEGRTGDYGYT,TRBV29-1,12,TRBJ1-2
ASTMDRGGQETQY,TRBV2,13,TRBJ2-5
SARAGNTEAF,TRBV20-1,10,TRBJ1-1
ASRIGSEAF,TRBV7-2,9,TRBJ1-1
ASSLSDSYEQY,TRBV7-6,11,TRBJ2-7
ASNASPLH,TRBV27,8,TRBJ1-6
ASSFSGYSEENTEAF,TRBV7-8,15,TRBJ1-1